Listed here are 13 T cell receptor beta chains from one sample, sequenced in a study of cytomegalovirus exposure and HLA in healthy donors. Profiling relied on immunoSEQ multiplex PCR, and the TCRdb table lists in-frame clones only, not all of them. The repertoire consists of about 330,000 clones, with 87% occurring once and the leading ten covering approximately 1.1%. Sample: PBMCs. The receptors were sampled from a woman aged 30 to 39 in good health and CMV-seropositive.

The CDR3 loop reads CASSLTGSSYNEQFF. The CDR3 nucleotides are TGTGCCAGCAGTCTTACGGGTAGCTCCTACAATGAGCAGTTCTTC. The chain is built from TRBV27 and TRBJ2-1; D unresolved. Between the trimmed V and J ends, which lost 5 bases and 0 bases, there was a span of 11 bases. Germline V lookup: CDR1 MNHEY, CDR2 SMNVEV (reference sequence). This CDR3 region has 15 residues.

This chain connects TRBV28 to TRBJ1-2; D not certain. The CDR3 is 12 amino acids. Germline CDR1 is MDHEN and CDR2 is SYDVKM. Trimming stripped 2 bases from V and 7 bases from J, with 8 bases between. Here the CDR3 reads CASSLPQSGYTF. For the CDR3, the DNA is TGTGCCAGCAGTTTACCCCAGTCTGGCTACACCTTC.

The count of this clone is one. The rearrangement links TRBV6-5 to TRBJ1-1, with D tentatively TRBD1 (5 bases). This CDR3 is built from 13 residues. The V gene lost 7 bases and the J gene lost 5 bases, with 14 bases spanning the gap. Germline CDR1 is MNHEY and CDR2 is SVGAGI. The CDR3 nucleotides read TGTGCCAGCACCCGGGGCGGGGCGACTGAAGCTTTCTTT. It yields the protein CASTRGGATEAFF.

J is TRBJ2-7 and V is TRBV2, with D perhaps TRBD1 (6 bases). Germline V CDR1 and CDR2: SNHLY, FYNNEI. V was clipped by 9 bases and J by 0 bases, with 15 bases between them. CDR3 length equals 14 residues. The CDR3 loop reads CARGAGQSSYEQYF. In DNA form, the CDR3 reads TGTGCCAGGGGTGCTGGACAGAGCTCCTACGAGCAGTACTTC.

Regarding this clone: Other nucleotide sequences from this sample produce the same CDR3. This chain connects TRBV11-2 to TRBJ2-7; 9 nucleotides line up with TRBD2. There are 16 residues in the CDR3. V shed 0 bases and J 1 base; nucleotides not matched to a gene: 4. In germline, CDR1 is SGHAT, CDR2 FQNNGV. The CDR3 region is CASSLELAGGSYEQYF. The CDR3 region has the DNA TGTGCCAGCAGCTTAGAACTTGCGGGAGGGTCCTACGAGCAGTACTTC.

The rearrangement links TRBV7-9 to TRBJ1-2; 10 bases are a match to TRBD1. Losses at the gene ends were 2 bases for V and 1 base for J; bases not matched to a gene: 13. The CDR3 runs 19 residues. Germline V gene lookup returns CDR1 SEHNR and CDR2 FQNEAQ (reference sequence). CDR3 sequence: CASSLTVGTGESGNYGYTF. CDR3 DNA: TGTGCCAGCAGCTTAACAGTAGGGACAGGGGAGAGTGGTAACTATGGCTACACCTTC.

This clone has more than one count but fewer than ten. The chain carries TRBV7-3 and TRBJ1-6; 12 nucleotides line up with TRBD1. Germline V gene data show CDR1 as SGHTA and CDR2 as FQGTGA. CDR3 length: 15 residues. V dropped 0 bases and J dropped 10; count of bases not matched to a gene: 1. The CDR3 DNA sequence: TGTGCCAGCAGCTTAACCGGGACAGGGGGCTCACCCCTCCACTTT. This sequence encodes CASSLTGTGGSPLHF.

This clone was detected once. The genes are TRBV2 and TRBJ2-2, with D possibly TRBD1 on 5 matching bases. Germline V lookup: CDR1 SNHLY, CDR2 FYNNEI. The CDR3 is made up of 17 amino acids. V was trimmed by 1 base and J by 4 bases, leaving 16 bases between them. This CDR3 is CASSEEVLRVGTGELFF. For the CDR3, the DNA is TGTGCCAGCAGTGAAGAAGTACTCAGGGTCGGCACCGGGGAGCTGTTTTTT. The complete variable domain, with remaining parts taken from reference TRBV2 and TRBJ2-2, reads EPEVTQTPSHQVTQMGQEVILRCVPISNHLYFYWYRQILGQKVEFLVSFYNNEISEKSEIFDDQFSVERPDGSNFTLKIRSTKLEDSAMYFCASSEEVLRVGTGELFFGEGSRLTVL.

The chain recombines TRBV19 with TRBJ2-7; weak D call: TRBD1 (6 bases). V lost 4 bases and J lost 7, with 23 bases in between. The CDR3 runs 16 residues. Germline loops: CDR1 LNHDA, CDR2 SQIVND (reference sequence). CDR3 sequence: CASSTESGTLTGEQYF. DNA of the CDR3: TGTGCCAGTAGTACAGAATCCGGGACACTAACCGGGGAGCAGTACTTC.

The chain is built from TRBV18 and TRBJ2-7, with D hard to call. The CDR3 has 14 amino acids. V was cut by 0 bases and J by 6 bases, with 12 bases left in between. The germline V gene has CDR1 KGHSH and CDR2 LQKENI. CDR3 in DNA: TGTGCCAGCTCACCACCCGAACGTCGCCGCGAGCAGTACTTC. Translation gives CASSPPERRREQYF. The full variable domain, completed using reference TRBV18 and TRBJ2-7, is NAGVMQNPRHLVRRRGQEARLRCSPMKGHSHVYWYRQLPEEGLKFMVYLQKENIIDESGMPKERFSAEFPKEGPSILRIQQVVRGDSAAYFCASSPPERRREQYFGPGTRLTVT.

The gene calls are TRBV5-1 and TRBJ1-5; tentatively, D is TRBD1 (5 bases). V lost 0 bases to trimming and J lost 7 bases, with 14 bases between them. The CDR3 totals 15 residues. CDR1 and CDR2 from the germline V gene are SGHRS and YFSETQ. The CDR3 sequence is CASSLDAGRDQPQHF. DNA of the CDR3: TGCGCCAGCAGCTTGGACGCAGGGCGTGACCAGCCCCAGCATTTT.

The rearrangement uses TRBV28 and TRBJ2-1, with 8 bases fitting TRBD1. Germline values: CDR1 MDHEN, CDR2 SYDVKM. V lost 4 bases and J lost 4; bases outside the gene matches: 6. CDR3 size: 15 residues. In DNA form, the CDR3 reads TGTGCCAGCAGTTCCCCCGGGACAGGTTACAATGAGCAGTTCTTC. Translated: CASSSPGTGYNEQFF. Complete variable domain (other parts from reference TRBV28 and TRBJ2-1): DVKVTQSSRYLVKRTGEKVFLECVQDMDHENMFWYRQDPGLGLRLIYFSYDVKMKEKGDIPEGYSVSREKKERFSLILESASTNQTSMYLCASSSPGTGYNEQFFGPGTRLTVL.

The genes are TRBV19 and TRBJ2-1; 7 bases agree with TRBD2. CDR1 and CDR2 (germline): LNHDA, SQIVND (reference sequence). The CDR3 has 14 residues. V lost 9 bases and J lost 8; bases outside the gene matches: 13. CDR3 amino acids: CASRREGAFDEQFF. Here the CDR3 DNA reads TGTGCCAGCAGAAGGGAGGGAGCGTTCGATGAGCAGTTCTTC.